This T cell receptor (beta chain) emerged from a study of blood T cell repertoires in COVID-19. Here immunoSEQ multiplex PCR was the method, and the copy in TCRdb shows in-frame clones only, minus some. The sample lists roughly 150,000 clones, around four fifths occurring once. Cohort placement rested on clinical history that participants reported themselves. The TCR originated in a man aged 65-85 years who had been exposed to COVID-19. Specimen: PBMCs or T cells enriched from blood (not recorded which).

The CDR3 sequence: CASSNRDREFEKLFF. For the CDR3, the DNA is TGTGCCAGCAGTAACCGGGACAGGGAATTCGAAAAACTGTTTTTT. The genes are TRBV6-2 or TRBV6-3 and TRBJ1-4; 9 nucleotides match TRBD1. The germline V gene encodes CDR1 MNHEY and CDR2 SVGEGT. J gave up 8 bases and V 5 bases, and 9 bases lay outside the gene matches. The CDR3 is made up of 15 amino acids.